A single sample is the source of the 9 T cell receptor beta chains below, sequenced in a study of CD8+ T cells in alopecia areata. Investigators isolated RNA and reverse transcribed it into cDNA to act as the sequencing template. The data were produced by immunoSEQ multiplex PCR, yet TCRdb's version contains in-frame clones alone and is incomplete. The sample gives more than 95,000 clones, just over 85% of which show up once; approximately 10% is in the top ten. Treatment noted: oral pan-JAK inhibitor, 5-10 mg twice daily. The sequencing here drew on CD8+ T cells sorted from blood, taken between weeks 30 and 35, from a patient treated with tofacitinib. The receptors derive from a human donor with alopecia areata.

V usage is TRBV19 and J usage is TRBJ2-1, with 9 bases identical to TRBD2. V dropped 1 base and J dropped 5; count of bases not matched to a gene: 12. The CDR3 covers 18 residues. The germline V gene has CDR1 LNHDA and CDR2 SQIVND (reference sequence). The CDR3: CASSIGLAGGSYNNEQFF. CDR3 coding DNA: TGTGCCAGTAGTATAGGGTTGGCGGGAGGGAGTTATAACAATGAGCAGTTCTTC.

V and J are TRBV27 and TRBJ2-1; 8 nucleotides agree with TRBD2. The V gene's germline CDR1 is MNHEY and CDR2 SMNVEV (reference sequence). The CDR3 is 17 amino acids. V was clipped by 4 bases and J by 0 bases; unmatched bases: 8. The CDR3 spells CASSSGTSGFSYNEQFF. CDR3 coding DNA: TGTGCCAGCAGTTCAGGAACTAGCGGCTTCTCCTACAATGAGCAGTTCTTC.

The V call is TRBV9, the J call TRBJ2-3; 8 nucleotides line up with TRBD2. Germline trimming cut 1 base from V and 0 bases from J; bases unmatched to any gene: 4. Germline values: CDR1 SGDLS, CDR2 YYNGEE. CDR3 size: 16 residues. The CDR3 is CASSVYASGSTDTQYF. Here the CDR3 DNA reads TGTGCCAGCAGCGTATATGCTAGCGGGAGCACAGATACGCAGTATTTT. The whole variable domain, remainder taken from reference TRBV9 and TRBJ2-3, is DSGVTQTPKHLITATGQRVTLRCSPRSGDLSVYWYQQSLDQGLQFLIQYYNGEERAKGNILERFSAQQFPDLHSELNLSSLELGDSALYFCASSVYASGSTDTQYFGPGTRLTVL.

CDR3 bases: TGCGCCAGCAGCTTGGTCACTTCAGAGCAGTACTTC. Residues: CASSLVTSEQYF. This sequence joins TRBV5-1 and TRBJ2-7; D is ambiguous. The CDR3 has 12 residues. Germline V lookup: CDR1 SGHRS, CDR2 YFSETQ. V was cut by 0 bases and J by 7 bases, with 8 bases left in between.

The chain links TRBV27 to TRBJ2-2; D may be TRBD1 (6 bases). The germline V and J ends were trimmed by 3 bases and 3 bases, with 8 bases remaining between them. The CDR3 has 14 residues. In germline, CDR1 is MNHEY, CDR2 SMNVEV (reference sequence). CDR3: CASSFGQHTGELFF. The CDR3 DNA follows: TGTGCCAGCAGTTTCGGACAGCACACCGGGGAGCTGTTTTTT.

The V and J genes are TRBV4-1 and TRBJ2-7; TRBD1 matches at 9 bases. Germline V gene data show CDR1 as MGHRA and CDR2 as YSYEKL. The ends lost 4 bases at V and 9 bases at J; junction bases unmatched: 13. The CDR3 has 15 amino acids. CDR3 region: CASSPTSGQGEGQYF. The CDR3 DNA reads TGCGCCAGCAGCCCCACCTCGGGACAGGGAGAGGGGCAGTACTTC.

This clone was seen only a few times. The chain has TRBV5-1 and TRBJ2-1; D is perhaps TRBD1 (6 bases). From germline, CDR1 is SGHRS and CDR2 YFSETQ. V lost 0 bases and J lost 8, with 9 bases in between. The CDR3 length is 13 residues. The CDR3 is CASSLVYRDEQFF. CDR3 bases: TGCGCCAGCAGCTTGGTATACAGGGATGAGCAGTTCTTC.

J is TRBJ2-1 and V is TRBV7-9; unclear D gene. V lost 1 base and J lost 8, with 12 bases in between. CDR1 and CDR2 (germline): SEHNR, FQNEAQ (reference sequence). The CDR3 totals 14 residues. The CDR3 bases are TGTGCCAGCAGCTTAGTATCCGATGACGATGAGCAGTTCTTC. Translation: CASSLVSDDDEQFF.

The V call is TRBV29-1, the J call TRBJ2-1, with TRBD1 identical over 9 bases. The CDR3 spans 15 residues. Looked up from germline, CDR1 is SQVTM and CDR2 is ANQGSEA. V gave up 3 bases and J gave up 6 bases; unmatched junction bases: 9. The CDR3 DNA follows: TGCAGCGTTGAGCCCACGGGACAGGGACCCAATGAGCAGTTCTTC. Its protein is CSVEPTGQGPNEQFF.